This T cell receptor beta chain came from a study of blood T cell repertoires in COVID-19. Libraries were prepared by immunoSEQ multiplex PCR; TCRdb keeps only in-frame clonotypes and omits some of them. The data hold over 200,000 clones, with roughly nine tenths observed a single time. From germline, CDR1 is MDHEN and CDR2 SYDVKM. The CDR3 extends over 18 amino acids. Trimming cost V 3 bases and J 1 base; bases outside gene matches: 9. The chain joins TRBV28 to TRBJ2-7, with 13 bases aligning to TRBD2. What was sequenced was PBMCs or T cells enriched from blood (not recorded which). This receptor was identified in a woman between 50 and 59 years old in a cohort exposed to, infected with or recovered from COVID-19 (not recorded which). The CDR3 DNA reads TGTGCCAGCAGTTTCGATGGGACTAGCGGGGACGGATCCTACGAGCAGTACTTC. This sequence encodes CASSFDGTSGDGSYEQYF.